This T cell receptor beta chain was identified during a study of shared clonotypes between healthy human individuals. Each sorted subset replicate got 200 ng genomic DNA, 25,000 to 30,000 genomes. Sequenced by immunoSEQ multiplex PCR; TCRdb stores in-frame clones only, minus some. The repertoire holds 1,100,000 or so clones, with approximately 80% as singletons. The CDR3 is 13 amino acids. Germline V gene sequence: CDR1 MDHEN, CDR2 SYDVKM. Trimming removed 4 bases from V and 0 bases from J, with 7 bases in between. The TCR comes from a man younger than 35 in good health. Some clones in this sample may be carry-over from other donors' samples. V and J are TRBV28 and TRBJ2-7, with a weak D call TRBD1 (6 bases). The specimen was memory CD4+ T cells from PBMCs. As for subset: CD45RA-negative fraction. DNA for the CDR3: TGTGCCAGCAGTTACAGGGTCTCCTACGAGCAGTACTTC. It specifies CASSYRVSYEQYF.